The 28 T cell receptor beta chains below were found in one sample sequenced in a study of blood T cell repertoires in COVID-19. This table comes from immunoSEQ multiplex PCR, and its TCRdb copy is limited to in-frame clones, with some not included. The data hold tens of thousands of clones, with around 90% observed a single time. The sequencing sample was made of peripheral blood. These receptors were obtained from a man aged 65 to 79 with acute or convalescent COVID-19.

This clone was observed a single time. The rearrangement links TRBV10-3 to TRBJ1-3; no clear D. V lost 6 bases, J lost 4 bases, and 13 bases lay in between. The CDR3 sequence is 14 residues long. CDR1 and CDR2 from the germline V gene are ENHRY and SYGVKD. The CDR3 DNA sequence: TGTGCCATCAGCGGCCCAAAGACAGGAAACACCATATATTTT. It translates to CAISGPKTGNTIYF.

The chain links TRBV27 to TRBJ1-6; 10 bases are a match to TRBD1. Unmatched junction bases numbered 5, after V lost 5 bases and J lost 7 bases. The CDR3 is made up of 15 amino acids. CDR1 is MNHEY, CDR2 SMNVEV, per germline (reference sequence). CDR3 in amino acids: CASSALDRGNSPLHF. Written as DNA, the CDR3 is TGTGCCAGCAGTGCCCTGGACAGGGGGAATTCACCCCTCCACTTT.

J is TRBJ2-7 and V is TRBV5-1, with 7 bases identical to TRBD1. CDR1 is SGHRS and CDR2 is YFSETQ in the germline V gene. This CDR3 has 14 residues. Unmatched junction bases numbered 5, after V lost 0 bases and J lost 5 bases. CDR3 loop: CASSLEGTANEQYF. Written as DNA, the CDR3 is TGCGCCAGCAGCTTGGAGGGGACAGCCAACGAGCAGTACTTC. Full variable domain (rest looked up from reference TRBV5-1 and TRBJ2-7): KAGVTQTPRYLIKTRGQQVTLSCSPISGHRSVSWYQQTPGQGLQFLFEYFSETQRNKGNFPGRFSGRQFSNSRSEMNVSTLELGDSALYLCASSLEGTANEQYFGPGTRLTVT.

The chain uses TRBV6-6 and TRBJ1-6, with TRBD1 matching over 7 bases. Germline V gene sequence: CDR1 MNHNY, CDR2 SVGAGI (reference sequence). V lost 2 bases, J lost 4 bases, and 2 bases stayed unmatched. The CDR3 loop spans 15 amino acids. For the CDR3, the DNA is TGTGCCAGCAGTTACGCACAGGGGTATAATTCACCCCTCCACTTT. This gives the protein CASSYAQGYNSPLHF.

V gene TRBV7-2 combines with J gene TRBJ1-2, with D possibly TRBD1 on 5 matching bases. The CDR3 spans 14 residues. Germline lookup yields CDR1 SGHTA and CDR2 FQGNSA. V lost 6 bases and J 0 bases, leaving 11 bases between the germline ends. CDR3: CASRTGGSNYGYTF. The DNA of the CDR3 is TGTGCCAGCAGAACCGGGGGTTCTAACTATGGCTACACCTTC.

The chain employs TRBV29-1 and TRBJ1-4; D might be TRBD1 (5 bases). V gave up 4 bases and J gave up 5 bases, with 20 bases separating them. Germline V gene data show CDR1 as SQVTM and CDR2 as ANQGSEA. The CDR3 spans 16 residues. CDR3 sequence: CSVVIGGSGPNEKLFF. The DNA for the CDR3 is TGCAGCGTTGTAATCGGGGGATCCGGGCCAAATGAAAAACTGTTTTTT.

The chain is built from TRBV6-2 or TRBV6-3 and TRBJ2-7, with 8 bases that match TRBD1. Unmatched junction bases numbered 9, after V lost 9 bases and J lost 2 bases. This CDR3 is built from 14 residues. Germline assignment: CDR1 MNHEY and CDR2 SVGEGT. Written as DNA, the CDR3 is TGTGCCAGTAGTCGATGGACAGGGCCCTACGAGCAGTACTTC. Translation gives CASSRWTGPYEQYF.

For the CDR3, the DNA is TGTGCCAGCTCACCATCGCCCAGCTCCTACGAGCAGTACTTC. This gives the protein CASSPSPSSYEQYF. This rearrangement joins TRBV18 to TRBJ2-7; D remains ambiguous. V lost 2 bases and J lost 0, with 8 bases in between. CDR1 is KGHSH, CDR2 LQKENI, per germline. The CDR3 is 14 residues long. Based on the CDR3 plus reference TRBV18 and TRBJ2-7, the full variable domain is NAGVMQNPRHLVRRRGQEARLRCSPMKGHSHVYWYRQLPEEGLKFMVYLQKENIIDESGMPKERFSAEFPKEGPSILRIQQVVRGDSAAYFCASSPSPSSYEQYFGPGTRLTVT.

Regarding this clone: The same CDR3 also results from other DNA sequences found in this sample. The genes are TRBV4-2 and TRBJ2-3; the D gene is possibly TRBD2 (5 bases). This CDR3 region has 15 residues. Deletions cut 0 bases from V and 2 bases from J, with 9 bases between. CDR1 and CDR2 (germline): LGHNA, YNFKEQ. In DNA, the CDR3 is TGTGCCAGCAGCCAAGACCCGGGGTCCACAGATACGCAGTATTTT. This translates into CASSQDPGSTDTQYF.

This clone was counted a few times. The gene calls are TRBV6-6 and TRBJ2-1; 7 bases agree with TRBD1. The V and J ends lost 5 bases and 15 bases, in that order; junction bases with no gene match: 10. Germline values: CDR1 MNHNY, CDR2 SVGAGI (reference sequence). The CDR3 sequence is 12 residues long. CDR3 coding DNA: TGTGCCAGCAGTCACCCGACAGGGTGGCTGTTCTTC. Protein sequence: CASSHPTGWLFF.

CDR3 nucleotides: TGTGCCAGCAGCTTAGGCGGACCCCTAGCGGGTATCGATGAGCAGTTCTTC. Protein: CASSLGGPLAGIDEQFF. This sequence joins TRBV13 and TRBJ2-1; 8 nucleotides agree with TRBD2. After removal of 0 bases from V and 8 bases from J, the junction contained 12 bases not matched to a gene. The CDR3 extends over 17 amino acids. Germline loops: CDR1 PRHDT, CDR2 FYEKMQ (reference sequence). Based on the CDR3 plus reference TRBV13 and TRBJ2-1, the full variable domain is AAGVIQSPRHLIKEKRETATLKCYPIPRHDTVYWYQQGPGQDPQFLISFYEKMQSDKGSIPDRFSAQQFSDYHSELNMSSLELGDSALYFCASSLGGPLAGIDEQFFGPGTRLTVL.

The V and J genes are TRBV20-1 and TRBJ2-1, with TRBD2 identical over 13 bases. CDR1 and CDR2 from the germline V gene are DFQATT and SNEGSKA (reference sequence). CDR3 length equals 18 residues. Trimming took 3 bases from V and 0 from J; bases not matched to a gene: 8. The CDR3 protein is CSASPGLAGRSSYNEQFF. Written as DNA, the CDR3 is TGCAGTGCTAGTCCGGGACTAGCGGGAAGGAGCTCCTACAATGAGCAGTTCTTC.

The chain joins TRBV19 to TRBJ1-6, with a possible D match to TRBD1 (6 bases). CDR1 is LNHDA, CDR2 SQIVND, per germline (reference sequence). CDR3 size: 15 residues. Trimming left V 5 bases short and J 10 bases short, with 18 bases between. CDR3 residues: CASSEQGLESSPLHF. In nucleotides, the CDR3 is TGTGCCAGTAGTGAGCAGGGGCTGGAGAGCTCACCCCTCCACTTT.

The gene calls are TRBV25-1 and TRBJ2-7, with 7 nucleotides matching TRBD1. The junction had 8 bases not matched to a gene; V was cut back by 1 base and J by 5 bases. The CDR3 extends over 15 amino acids. Germline CDR1 reads MGHDK; CDR2 reads SYGVNS. CDR3 sequence: CASSEWKGATNEQYF. In DNA, the CDR3 is TGTGCCAGCAGTGAATGGAAGGGGGCGACCAACGAGCAGTACTTC.

The V gene is TRBV5-4, the J gene TRBJ2-6, with D perhaps matching TRBD2 (6 bases). The CDR3 runs 17 residues. Germline V gives CDR1 SGHNT, CDR2 YYREEE (reference sequence). The V and J ends lost 1 base and 1 base respectively, with 12 bases between them. This CDR3 reads CASSLSAGTSGANVLTF. For the CDR3, the DNA is TGTGCCAGCAGCTTGTCGGCGGGAACATCTGGGGCCAACGTCCTGACTTTC.

The chain employs TRBV3-1 (or the pseudogene TRBV3-2) and TRBJ1-2, with 7 bases matching TRBD1. The CDR3 covers 14 residues. Unmatched junction bases numbered 4, after V lost 4 bases and J lost 2 bases. The germline CDR1 and CDR2 sequences are LGHDT and YNNKEL (reference sequence). CDR3 DNA: TGTGCCAGCAGCCGTCCGGGACAGAACTATGGCTACACCTTC. Translated, it gives CASSRPGQNYGYTF.

The CDR3 reads CASSARTGGHYGYTF. CDR3 DNA sequence: TGTGCCAGCAGCGCCCGGACAGGGGGCCACTATGGCTACACCTTC. V is TRBV9 and J is TRBJ1-2; 11 nucleotides line up with TRBD1. Germline CDR1 SGDLS, CDR2 YYNGEE. V shed 3 bases and J 3 bases; nucleotides not matched to a gene: 4. This CDR3 comprises 15 residues.

The chain links TRBV7-9 to TRBJ1-2, with D tentatively TRBD1 (5 bases). CDR3 length: 14 residues. CDR1 SEHNR and CDR2 FQNEAQ come from the germline V gene (reference sequence). The ends were cut back, 8 bases at V and 4 bases at J, with 17 bases in the middle. CDR3: CASEPAGGFYGYTF. As DNA, the CDR3 is TGTGCCAGCGAGCCCGCGGGGGGATTCTATGGCTACACCTTC. Drawing the rest from reference TRBV7-9 and TRBJ1-2, the complete variable domain is DTGVSQNPRHKITKRGQNVTFRCDPISEHNRLYWYRQTLGQGPEFLTYFQNEAQLEKSRLLSDRFSAERPKGSFSTLEIQRTEQGDSAMYLCASEPAGGFYGYTFGSGTRLTVV.

The chain links TRBV30 to TRBJ1-6; 10 positions agree with TRBD1. The CDR3 consists of 15 residues. CDR1 GTSNPN and CDR2 SVGIG come from the germline V gene (reference sequence). Losses at the gene ends were 6 bases for V and 7 bases for J; bases not matched to a gene: 9. This CDR3 is CACNPGQGQNSPLHF. The CDR3 bases are TGTGCCTGTAATCCGGGACAGGGGCAAAATTCACCCCTCCACTTT.

The chain links TRBV9 to TRBJ2-1; 13 bases fit TRBD2. Trimming at V came to 3 bases and at J to 4 bases, leaving 4 bases not matched to a gene. The CDR3 covers 16 residues. Germline V gene data show CDR1 as SGDLS and CDR2 as YYNGEE. Written as DNA, the CDR3 is TGTGCCAGCAGCGCGGGACTAGCGGGGACGTACAATGAGCAGTTCTTC. Its protein is CASSAGLAGTYNEQFF. The whole variable domain, remainder taken from reference TRBV9 and TRBJ2-1, is DSGVTQTPKHLITATGQRVTLRCSPRSGDLSVYWYQQSLDQGLQFLIQYYNGEERAKGNILERFSAQQFPDLHSELNLSSLELGDSALYFCASSAGLAGTYNEQFFGPGTRLTVL.

The chain combines TRBV29-1 with TRBJ1-2; 7 bases are shared with TRBD1. CDR3 length: 19 residues. V shed 0 bases and J 1 base; nucleotides not matched to a gene: 17. Per germline, CDR1 SQVTM and CDR2 ANQGSEA. DNA for the CDR3: TGCAGCGTTGAAGATCGGGGACAGCTCTACCGCCAGTTTAACTATGGCTACACCTTC. It codes for CSVEDRGQLYRQFNYGYTF.

The chain links TRBV4-1 to TRBJ2-1; D might be TRBD2 (6 bases). CDR3 length: 15 residues. Trimming took off 0 bases at V and 1 base at J, with 7 bases between the two ends. The germline V gene has CDR1 MGHRA and CDR2 YSYEKL. As DNA, the CDR3 is TGCGCCAGCAGCCAAGAGGAGGGTTCCTACAATGAGCAGTTCTTC. As protein: CASSQEEGSYNEQFF.

This clone occurred once. The chain links TRBV18 to TRBJ1-1; TRBD1 aligns across 8 bases. Germline V lookup: CDR1 KGHSH, CDR2 LQKENI. This CDR3 is 15 amino acids long. After removal of 1 base from V and 7 bases from J, the junction contained 8 bases not matched to a gene. In DNA, the CDR3 is TGTGCCAGCTCACCACTTGGGACAGGCAATTTTGAAGCTTTCTTT. This encodes CASSPLGTGNFEAFF.

The chain links TRBV12-3 or TRBV12-4 to TRBJ2-2; possible D gene TRBD2, 6 bases. Trimming took 3 bases from V and 8 from J, leaving 10 bases between them. CDR3 length equals 13 residues. This chain's CDR3 is CASSFGGGGELFF. The CDR3 DNA reads as TGTGCCAGCAGTTTTGGGGGAGGTGGGGAGCTGTTTTTT.

This clone was recorded only once. The sample carries other DNA sequences with the same CDR3. The V gene is TRBV28, the J gene TRBJ1-3; D call uncertain. Trimming removed 5 bases from V and 1 base from J, with 9 bases in between. The CDR3 runs to 14 residues. Per germline, CDR1 MDHEN and CDR2 SYDVKM. The CDR3 spells CASSLSSSGNTIYF. CDR3 sequence (DNA): TGTGCCAGCAGTCTTTCCAGTTCTGGAAACACCATATATTTT.

This clone has just one count. V usage is TRBV2 and J usage is TRBJ2-2; 8 bases are a match to TRBD1. This CDR3 region has 16 residues. J was trimmed by 0 bases and V by 4 bases; bases with no gene match: 4. Germline loops: CDR1 SNHLY, CDR2 FYNNEI. The CDR3 reads CASSAQGATNTGELFF. CDR3 bases: TGTGCCAGCAGTGCTCAGGGGGCGACGAACACCGGGGAGCTGTTTTTT.

V gene TRBV29-1 combines with J gene TRBJ1-4; D is perhaps TRBD1 (6 bases). CDR3 length equals 13 residues. V was cut by 4 bases and J by 7 bases, with 13 bases left in between. Looked up from germline, CDR1 is SQVTM and CDR2 is ANQGSEA. The CDR3 protein is CSVGEGVGEKLFF. As DNA, the CDR3 is TGCAGCGTTGGTGAGGGGGTGGGTGAAAAACTGTTTTTT.

This chain connects TRBV4-1 to TRBJ1-5; D may be TRBD1 (6 bases). V was shortened by 0 bases and J by 3 bases, with 12 bases between the two germline ends. Germline CDR1 reads MGHRA; CDR2 reads YSYEKL. CDR3 size: 16 residues. CDR3 coding DNA: TGCGCCAGCAGCCAAGATTTAGGGGGTGACAATCAGCCCCAGCATTTT. Amino acids: CASSQDLGGDNQPQHF.